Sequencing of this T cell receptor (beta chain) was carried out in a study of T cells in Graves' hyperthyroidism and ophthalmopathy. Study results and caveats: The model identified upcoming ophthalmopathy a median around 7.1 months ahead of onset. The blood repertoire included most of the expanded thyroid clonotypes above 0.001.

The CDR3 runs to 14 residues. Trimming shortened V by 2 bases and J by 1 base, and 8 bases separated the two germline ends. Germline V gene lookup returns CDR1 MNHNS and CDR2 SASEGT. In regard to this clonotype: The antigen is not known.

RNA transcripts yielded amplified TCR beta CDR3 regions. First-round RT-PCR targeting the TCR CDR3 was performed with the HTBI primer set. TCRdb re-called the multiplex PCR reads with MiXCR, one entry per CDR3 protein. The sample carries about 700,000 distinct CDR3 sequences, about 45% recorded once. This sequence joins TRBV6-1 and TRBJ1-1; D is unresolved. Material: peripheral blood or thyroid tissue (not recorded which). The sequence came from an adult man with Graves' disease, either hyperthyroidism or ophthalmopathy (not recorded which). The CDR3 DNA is TGTGCCAGCAGTGAAAAGCCGGGGAACACTGAAGCTTTCTTT. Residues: CASSEKPGNTEAFF.